This TCR beta chain was profiled in a study of chemoradiotherapy in HPV16-positive cancers. J lost 2 bases, V lost 4 bases, and 4 bases had no gene match. Germline V CDR1 and CDR2: LGHNA, YNFKEQ. The CDR3 loop spans 14 amino acids. Samples were taken several times over chemoradiotherapy. Repertoires were generated with immunoSEQ multiplex PCR, while TCRdb's copy carries only in-frame clones and drops some. Of more than 6,000 clones in the sample, roughly 84% were seen once. The receptor was isolated from a human donor with HPV-associated anogenital cancer. Sample: tumor tissue, taken from a patient who underwent chemoradiotherapy. The chain uses TRBV4-2 and TRBJ1-2; 7 nucleotides match TRBD1. The CDR3 coding sequence is TGTGCCAGCAGCCTAGGGACAGACAACTATGGCTACACCTTC. As protein: CASSLGTDNYGYTF.